This record concerns one T cell receptor beta chain sequence. What it recognizes is unknown. PCR primers comprised 60 Vbeta and 13 Jbeta primers. TCRdb's copy holds only in-frame clones and misses some; the assay was immunoSEQ multiplex PCR. The table for this sample gives around 75,000 clones. The data belong to a study of cytomegalovirus exposure and HLA in healthy donors. Turning to the study itself: Clustering assigned 81% of the approximately 390 genotyped donors to the Caucasian-associated ancestry cluster.

Donors likely had unrecorded immune exposures despite being nominally healthy when sampled. Deletions cut 7 bases from V and 1 base from J, with 13 bases between. The CDR3 length is 14 residues. Germline loops: CDR1 SNHLY, CDR2 FYNNEI. Study findings and constraints: Later analysis identified several of the most significant clusters that appeared linked to common viral pathogens. Later analysis identified some 16,000 TCR beta sequences associated with HLA alleles, using a false discovery rate threshold of 0.05.

Sequencing was carried out using PBMCs. This chain links TRBV2 with TRBJ1-1; a weak D match, TRBD1 (5 bases). The TCR sequence derives from a man aged 45-60 years in good health and CMV-seropositive. CDR3 in DNA: TGTGCCAGCACGGAGGGGCCCTGGAACACTGAAGCTTTCTTT. It specifies CASTEGPWNTEAFF. The full variable domain, completed using reference TRBV2 and TRBJ1-1, is EPEVTQTPSHQVTQMGQEVILRCVPISNHLYFYWYRQILGQKVEFLVSFYNNEISEKSEIFDDQFSVERPDGSNFTLKIRSTKLEDSAMYFCASTEGPWNTEAFFGQGTRLTVV.